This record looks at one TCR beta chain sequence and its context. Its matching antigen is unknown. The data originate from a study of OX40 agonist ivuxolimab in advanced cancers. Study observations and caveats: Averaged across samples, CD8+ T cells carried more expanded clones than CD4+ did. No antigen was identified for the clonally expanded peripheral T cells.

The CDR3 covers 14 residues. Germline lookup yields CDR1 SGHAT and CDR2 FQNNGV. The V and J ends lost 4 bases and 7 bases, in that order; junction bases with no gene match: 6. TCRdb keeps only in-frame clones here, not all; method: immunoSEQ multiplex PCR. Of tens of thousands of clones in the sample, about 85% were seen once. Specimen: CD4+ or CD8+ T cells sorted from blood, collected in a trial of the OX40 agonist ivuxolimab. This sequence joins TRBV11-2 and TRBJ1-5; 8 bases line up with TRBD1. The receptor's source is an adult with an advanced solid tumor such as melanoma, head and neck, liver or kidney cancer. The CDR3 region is CASSSRDRNQPQHF. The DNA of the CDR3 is TGTGCCAGCAGCTCCCGGGACAGGAACCAGCCCCAGCATTTT.